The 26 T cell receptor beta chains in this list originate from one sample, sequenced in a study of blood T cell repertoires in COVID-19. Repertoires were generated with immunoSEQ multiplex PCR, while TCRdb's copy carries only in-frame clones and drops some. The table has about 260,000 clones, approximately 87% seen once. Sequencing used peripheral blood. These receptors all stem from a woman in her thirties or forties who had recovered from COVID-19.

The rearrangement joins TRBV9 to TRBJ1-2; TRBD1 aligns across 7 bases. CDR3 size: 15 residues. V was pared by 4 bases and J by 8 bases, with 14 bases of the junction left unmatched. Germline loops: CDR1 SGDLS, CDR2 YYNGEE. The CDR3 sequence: CASSHGATGPRGYTF. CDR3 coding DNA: TGTGCCAGCAGCCACGGCGCGACAGGGCCGCGAGGCTACACCTTC.

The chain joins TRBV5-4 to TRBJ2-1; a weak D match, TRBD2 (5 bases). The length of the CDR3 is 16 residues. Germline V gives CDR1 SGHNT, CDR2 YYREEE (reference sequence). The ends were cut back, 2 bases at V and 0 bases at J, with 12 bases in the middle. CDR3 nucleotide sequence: TGTGCCAGCAGCTTAGGCGGAGCGGTCTCCTACAATGAGCAGTTCTTC. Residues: CASSLGGAVSYNEQFF.

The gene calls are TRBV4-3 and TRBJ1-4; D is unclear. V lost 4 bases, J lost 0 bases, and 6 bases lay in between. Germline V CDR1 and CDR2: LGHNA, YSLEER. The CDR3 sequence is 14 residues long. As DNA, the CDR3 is TGCGCCAGCAGCCCCCGTGCAACTAATGAAAAACTGTTTTTT. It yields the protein CASSPRATNEKLFF.

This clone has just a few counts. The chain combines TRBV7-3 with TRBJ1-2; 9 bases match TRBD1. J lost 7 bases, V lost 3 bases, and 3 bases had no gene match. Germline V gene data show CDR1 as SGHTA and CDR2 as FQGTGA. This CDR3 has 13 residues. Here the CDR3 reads CASSLDRGAGYTF. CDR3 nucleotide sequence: TGTGCCAGCAGCTTGGACAGGGGAGCTGGCTACACCTTC.

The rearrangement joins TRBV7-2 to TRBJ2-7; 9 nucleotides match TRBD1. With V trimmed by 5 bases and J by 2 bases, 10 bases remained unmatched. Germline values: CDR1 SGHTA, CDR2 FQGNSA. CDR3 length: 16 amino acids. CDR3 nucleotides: TGTGCCAGCAGCAAAATGACAGGGGGTCTTACCTACGAGCAGTACTTC. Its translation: CASSKMTGGLTYEQYF. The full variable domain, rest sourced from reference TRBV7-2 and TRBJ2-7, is GAGVSQSPSNKVTEKGKDVELRCDPISGHTALYWYRQSLGQGLEFLIYFQGNSAPDKSGLPSDRFSAERTGGSVSTLTIQRTQQEDSAVYLCASSKMTGGLTYEQYFGPGTRLTVT.

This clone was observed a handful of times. This CDR3 is CASSQTGSGRTEAFF. In DNA, the CDR3 is TGCGCCAGCAGCCAGACAGGGTCAGGGAGGACTGAAGCTTTCTTT. This chain joins TRBV5-1 and TRBJ1-1; 7 nucleotides align to TRBD1. The CDR3 length is 15 residues. Unmatched junction bases numbered 11, after V lost 4 bases and J lost 5 bases. Germline-derived CDR1 and CDR2 are SGHRS and YFSETQ.

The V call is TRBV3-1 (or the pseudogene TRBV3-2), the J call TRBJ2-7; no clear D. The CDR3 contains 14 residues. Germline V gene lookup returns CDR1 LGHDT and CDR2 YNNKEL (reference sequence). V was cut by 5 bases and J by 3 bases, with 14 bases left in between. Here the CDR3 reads CASSEGAGGYEQYF. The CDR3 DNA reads TGTGCCAGCAGCGAAGGTGCCGGCGGCTACGAGCAGTACTTC.

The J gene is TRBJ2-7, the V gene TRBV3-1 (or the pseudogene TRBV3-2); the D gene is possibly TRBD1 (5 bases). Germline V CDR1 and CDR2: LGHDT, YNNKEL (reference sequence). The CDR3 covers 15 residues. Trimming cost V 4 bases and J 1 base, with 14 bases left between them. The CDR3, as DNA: TGTGCCAGCAGCCCTACACCAGGGATGTCCTACGAGCAGTACTTC. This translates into CASSPTPGMSYEQYF.

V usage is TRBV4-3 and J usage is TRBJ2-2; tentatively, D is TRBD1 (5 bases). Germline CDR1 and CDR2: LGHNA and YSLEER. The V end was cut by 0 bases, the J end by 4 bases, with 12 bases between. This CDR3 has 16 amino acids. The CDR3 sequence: CASSQDPRAGTGELFF. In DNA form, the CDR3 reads TGCGCCAGCAGCCAAGATCCCAGGGCCGGCACCGGGGAGCTGTTTTTT.

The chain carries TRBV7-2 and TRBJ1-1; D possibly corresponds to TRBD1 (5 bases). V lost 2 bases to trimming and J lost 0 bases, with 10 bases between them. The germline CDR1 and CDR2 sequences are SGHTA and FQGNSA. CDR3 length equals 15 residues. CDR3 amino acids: CASSLWAGLNTEAFF. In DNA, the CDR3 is TGTGCCAGCAGCTTATGGGCAGGGTTGAACACTGAAGCTTTCTTT.

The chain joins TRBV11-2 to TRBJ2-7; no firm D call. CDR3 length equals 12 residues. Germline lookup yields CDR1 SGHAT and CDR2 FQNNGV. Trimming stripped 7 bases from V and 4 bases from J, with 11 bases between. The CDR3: CASTRQLYEQYF. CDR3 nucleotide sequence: TGTGCCAGCACCAGGCAGCTTTACGAGCAGTACTTC.

CDR3 sequence reads: CASSLARKANTGELFF. The CDR3 DNA follows: TGTGCCAGCAGCTTAGCCAGGAAAGCCAACACCGGGGAGCTGTTTTTT. V gene TRBV7-2 combines with J gene TRBJ2-2; no clear D. Per the germline V gene, CDR1 is SGHTA and CDR2 is FQGNSA. The CDR3 has 16 residues. Trimming left V 0 bases short and J 2 bases short, with 10 bases between.

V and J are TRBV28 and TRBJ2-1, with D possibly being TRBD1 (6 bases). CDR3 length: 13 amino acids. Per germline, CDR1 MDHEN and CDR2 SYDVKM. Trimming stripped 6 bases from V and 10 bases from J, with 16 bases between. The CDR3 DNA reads TGTGCCAGCAGGCCCCGAATCGACAGGGAGCAGTTCTTC. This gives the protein CASRPRIDREQFF.

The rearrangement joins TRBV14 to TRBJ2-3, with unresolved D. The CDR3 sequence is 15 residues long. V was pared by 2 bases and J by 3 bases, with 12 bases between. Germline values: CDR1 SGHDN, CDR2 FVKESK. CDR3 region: CASSQISPGTDTQYF. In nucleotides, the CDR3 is TGTGCCAGCAGCCAAATTAGCCCTGGGACAGATACGCAGTATTTT.

This CDR3 reads CASSSFTGFKVSEQFF. CDR3 DNA: TGTGCCAGCAGCTCCTTTACAGGGTTTAAGGTCAGTGAGCAGTTCTTC. V is TRBV13 and J is TRBJ2-1; a weak D match, TRBD1 (6 bases). V was clipped by 4 bases and J by 9 bases, with 22 bases between them. This CDR3 has 16 residues. From germline, CDR1 is PRHDT and CDR2 FYEKMQ (reference sequence).

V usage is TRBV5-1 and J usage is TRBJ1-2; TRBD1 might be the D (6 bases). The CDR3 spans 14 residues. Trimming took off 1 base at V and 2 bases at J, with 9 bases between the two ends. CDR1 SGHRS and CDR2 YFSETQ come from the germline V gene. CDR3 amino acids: CASSLLRGNYGYTF. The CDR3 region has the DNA TGCGCCAGCAGCTTGTTAAGGGGGAACTATGGCTACACCTTC.

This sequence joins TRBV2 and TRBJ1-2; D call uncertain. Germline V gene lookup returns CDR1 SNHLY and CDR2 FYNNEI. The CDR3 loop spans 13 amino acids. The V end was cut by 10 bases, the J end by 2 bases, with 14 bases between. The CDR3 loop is CATYNDGNYGYTF. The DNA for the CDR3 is TGTGCCACCTATAACGACGGGAACTATGGCTACACCTTC.

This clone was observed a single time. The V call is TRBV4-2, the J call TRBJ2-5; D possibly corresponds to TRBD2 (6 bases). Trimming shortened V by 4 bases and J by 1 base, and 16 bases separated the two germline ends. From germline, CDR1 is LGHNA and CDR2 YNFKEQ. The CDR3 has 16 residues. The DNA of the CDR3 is TGTGCCAGCAGCCCTCGGGGCGGGGCCTTCCAAGAGACCCAGTACTTC. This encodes CASSPRGGAFQETQYF.

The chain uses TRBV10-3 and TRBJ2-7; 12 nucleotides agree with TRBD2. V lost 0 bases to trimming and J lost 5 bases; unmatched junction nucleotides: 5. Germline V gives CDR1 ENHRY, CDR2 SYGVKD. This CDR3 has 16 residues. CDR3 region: CAISESPTSGGHEQYF. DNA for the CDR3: TGTGCCATCAGTGAGTCACCGACTAGCGGGGGCCACGAGCAGTACTTC.

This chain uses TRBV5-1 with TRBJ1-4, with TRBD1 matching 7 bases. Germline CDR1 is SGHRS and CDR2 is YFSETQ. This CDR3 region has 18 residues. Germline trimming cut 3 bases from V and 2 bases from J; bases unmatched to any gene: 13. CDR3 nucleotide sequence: TGCGCCAGCAGCTCCTGGACAGGAGGATTCGGGACTAATGAAAAACTGTTTTTT. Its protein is CASSSWTGGFGTNEKLFF.

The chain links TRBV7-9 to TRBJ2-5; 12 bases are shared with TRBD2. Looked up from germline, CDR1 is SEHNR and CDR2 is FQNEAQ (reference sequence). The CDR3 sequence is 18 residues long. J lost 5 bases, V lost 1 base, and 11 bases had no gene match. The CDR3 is CASSLVAASGGARETQYF. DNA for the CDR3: TGTGCCAGCAGCTTAGTAGCCGCTAGCGGGGGGGCCCGGGAGACCCAGTACTTC.

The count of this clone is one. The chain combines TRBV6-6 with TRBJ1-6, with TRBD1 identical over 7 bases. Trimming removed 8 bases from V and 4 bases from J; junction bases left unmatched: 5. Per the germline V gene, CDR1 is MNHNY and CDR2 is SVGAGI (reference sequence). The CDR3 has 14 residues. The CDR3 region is CASVAGQYNSPLHF. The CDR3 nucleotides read TGTGCCAGCGTTGCGGGACAGTATAATTCACCCCTCCACTTT.

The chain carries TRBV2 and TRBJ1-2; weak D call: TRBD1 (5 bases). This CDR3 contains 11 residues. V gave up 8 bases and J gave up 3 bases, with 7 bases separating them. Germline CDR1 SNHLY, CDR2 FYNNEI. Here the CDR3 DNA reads TGTGCCAGCGCCAGGGACTATGGCTACACCTTC. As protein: CASARDYGYTF.

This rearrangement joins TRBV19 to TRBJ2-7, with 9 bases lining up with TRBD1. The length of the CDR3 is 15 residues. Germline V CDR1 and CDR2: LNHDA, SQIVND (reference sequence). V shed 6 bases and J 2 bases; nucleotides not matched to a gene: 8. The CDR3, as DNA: TGTGCCAGTAGCAATCCGGGACAGGGAGCCTACGAGCAGTACTTC. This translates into CASSNPGQGAYEQYF.

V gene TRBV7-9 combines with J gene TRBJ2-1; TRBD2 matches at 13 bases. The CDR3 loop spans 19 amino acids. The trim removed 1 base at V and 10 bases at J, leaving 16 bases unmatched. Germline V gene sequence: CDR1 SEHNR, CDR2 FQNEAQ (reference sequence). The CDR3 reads CASSLGDLTWTSGGHEQFF. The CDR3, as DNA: TGTGCCAGCAGCTTAGGAGACCTGACTTGGACTAGCGGGGGTCACGAGCAGTTCTTC.

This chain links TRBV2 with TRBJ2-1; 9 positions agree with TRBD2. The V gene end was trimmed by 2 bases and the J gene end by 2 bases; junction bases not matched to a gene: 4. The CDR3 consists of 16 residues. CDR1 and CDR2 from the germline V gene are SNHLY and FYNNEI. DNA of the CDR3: TGTGCCAGCAGTGAACAACCTAGCGGGGCCTACAATGAGCAGTTCTTC. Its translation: CASSEQPSGAYNEQFF. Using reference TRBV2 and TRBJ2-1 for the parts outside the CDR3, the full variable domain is EPEVTQTPSHQVTQMGQEVILRCVPISNHLYFYWYRQILGQKVEFLVSFYNNEISEKSEIFDDQFSVERPDGSNFTLKIRSTKLEDSAMYFCASSEQPSGAYNEQFFGPGTRLTVL.